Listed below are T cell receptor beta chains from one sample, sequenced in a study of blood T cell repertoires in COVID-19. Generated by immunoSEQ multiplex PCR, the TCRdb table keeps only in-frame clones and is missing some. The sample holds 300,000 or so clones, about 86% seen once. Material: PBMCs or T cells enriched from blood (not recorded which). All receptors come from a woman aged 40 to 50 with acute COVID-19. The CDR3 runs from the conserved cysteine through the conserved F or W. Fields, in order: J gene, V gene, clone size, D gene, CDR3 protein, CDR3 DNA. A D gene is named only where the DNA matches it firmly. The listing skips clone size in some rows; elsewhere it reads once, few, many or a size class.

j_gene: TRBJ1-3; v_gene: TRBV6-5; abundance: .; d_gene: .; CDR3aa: CASSFRVGSGNTIYF; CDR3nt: TGTGCCAGCAGTTTCAGGGTGGGCTCTGGAAACACCATATATTTT
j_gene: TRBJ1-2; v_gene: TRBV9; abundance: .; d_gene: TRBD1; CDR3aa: CASSVGDRVGYGYTF; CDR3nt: TGTGCCAGCAGCGTAGGCGACAGGGTGGGCTATGGCTACACCTTC
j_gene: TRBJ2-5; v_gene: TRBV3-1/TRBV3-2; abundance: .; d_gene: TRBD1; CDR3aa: CASSQWTGWRETQYF; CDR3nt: TGTGCCAGCAGCCAATGGACAGGGTGGCGAGAGACCCAGTACTTC
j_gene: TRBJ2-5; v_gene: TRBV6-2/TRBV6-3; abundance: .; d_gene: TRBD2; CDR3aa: CASSDSLAGDGTQYF; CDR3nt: TGTGCCAGCAGTGATTCACTAGCGGGAGACGGGACCCAGTACTTC
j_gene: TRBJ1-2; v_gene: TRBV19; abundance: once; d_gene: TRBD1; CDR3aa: CASNPNRGYGYTF; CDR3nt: TGTGCCAGTAACCCAAACAGGGGCTATGGCTACACCTTC
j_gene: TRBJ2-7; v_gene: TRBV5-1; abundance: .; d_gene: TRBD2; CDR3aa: CASSLVSGGASAYEQYF; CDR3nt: TGCGCCAGCAGCTTGGTTAGCGGGGGGGCATCGGCCTACGAGCAGTACTTC
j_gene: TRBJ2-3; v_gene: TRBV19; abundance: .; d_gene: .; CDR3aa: CASLNSNTDTQYF; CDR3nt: TGTGCCAGTTTAAACTCCAACACAGATACGCAGTATTTT
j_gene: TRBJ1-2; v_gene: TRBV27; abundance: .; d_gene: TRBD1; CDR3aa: CASSRDREYGYTF; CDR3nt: TGTGCCAGCAGTCGCGACAGGGAATATGGCTACACCTTC
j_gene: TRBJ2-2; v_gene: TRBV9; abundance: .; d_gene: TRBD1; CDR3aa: CASTHLDRGTTGELFF; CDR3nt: TGTGCCAGCACCCACCTGGACAGGGGGACAACCGGGGAGCTGTTTTTT
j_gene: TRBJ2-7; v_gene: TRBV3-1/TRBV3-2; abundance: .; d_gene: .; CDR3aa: CASSQERGLGTYF; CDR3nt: TGTGCCAGCAGCCAAGAAAGGGGACTTGGAACGTACTTC
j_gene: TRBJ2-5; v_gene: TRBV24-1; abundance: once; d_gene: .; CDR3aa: CATSDSRRVTETQYF; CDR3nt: TGTGCCACCAGTGATTCTAGACGGGTAACGGAGACCCAGTACTTC
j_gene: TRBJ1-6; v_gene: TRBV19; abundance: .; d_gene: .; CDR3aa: CASSIAGSSYNSPLHF; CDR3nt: TGTGCCAGTAGTATTGCGGGGAGCTCCTATAATTCACCCCTCCACTTT
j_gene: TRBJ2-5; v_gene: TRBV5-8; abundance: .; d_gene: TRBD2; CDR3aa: CASNRGRVETQYF; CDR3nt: TGTGCCAGCAATCGGGGGAGGGTCGAGACCCAGTACTTC
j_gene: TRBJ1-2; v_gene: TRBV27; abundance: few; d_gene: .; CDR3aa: CASSLRQEGGYTF; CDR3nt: TGTGCCAGCAGTCTACGACAGGAAGGCGGCTACACCTTC
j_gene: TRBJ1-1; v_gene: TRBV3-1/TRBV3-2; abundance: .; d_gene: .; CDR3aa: CASSQVPGPTGNTEAFF; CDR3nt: TGTGCCAGCAGCCAAGTTCCGGGCCCCACAGGTAACACTGAAGCTTTCTTT
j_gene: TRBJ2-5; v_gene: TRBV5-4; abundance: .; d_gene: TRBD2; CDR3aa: CASSAAGGPSQETQYF; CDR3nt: TGTGCCAGCAGCGCAGCGGGGGGGCCGAGCCAAGAGACCCAGTACTTC
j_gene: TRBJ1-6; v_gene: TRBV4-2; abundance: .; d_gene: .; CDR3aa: CASSQETGSSYNSPLHF; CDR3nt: TGTGCCAGCAGCCAAGAAACAGGGAGCTCCTATAATTCACCCCTCCACTTT
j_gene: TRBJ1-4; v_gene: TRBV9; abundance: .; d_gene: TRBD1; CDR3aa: CASSGGTGGEKLFF; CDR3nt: TGTGCCAGCAGCGGGGGCACAGGGGGAGAAAAACTGTTTTTT
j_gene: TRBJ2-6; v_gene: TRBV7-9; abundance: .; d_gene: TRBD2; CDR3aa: CASSSGTSGRLEANVLTF; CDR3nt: TGTGCCAGCAGCTCTGGGACTAGCGGGAGATTAGAGGCCAACGTCCTGACTTTC
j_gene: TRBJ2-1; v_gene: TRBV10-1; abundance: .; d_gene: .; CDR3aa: CASSTRRQGHYNEQFF; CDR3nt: TGCGCCAGCAGTACCCGAAGGCAGGGACACTACAATGAGCAGTTCTTC
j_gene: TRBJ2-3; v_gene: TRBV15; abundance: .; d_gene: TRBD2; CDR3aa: CATSRPGLAGLTDTQYF; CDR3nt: TGTGCCACCAGCAGACCGGGACTAGCGGGGCTTACAGATACGCAGTATTTT
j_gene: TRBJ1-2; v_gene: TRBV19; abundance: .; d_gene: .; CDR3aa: CASSLTLEDYGYTF; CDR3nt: TGTGCCAGTAGTCTCACCCTCGAGGACTATGGCTACACCTTC
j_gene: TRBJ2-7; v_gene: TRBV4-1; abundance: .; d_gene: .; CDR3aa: CASSHASEGPYEQYF; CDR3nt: TGCGCCAGCAGCCATGCCTCGGAGGGGCCCTACGAGCAGTACTTC
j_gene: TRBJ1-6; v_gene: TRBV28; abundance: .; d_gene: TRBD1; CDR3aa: CASSTGTAYYNSPLHF; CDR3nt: TGTGCCAGCAGCACCGGGACAGCTTACTATAATTCACCCCTCCACTTT
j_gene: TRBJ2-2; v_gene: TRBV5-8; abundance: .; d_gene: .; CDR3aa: CATPTDTGELFF; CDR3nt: TGTGCCACCCCGACAGACACCGGGGAGCTGTTTTTT
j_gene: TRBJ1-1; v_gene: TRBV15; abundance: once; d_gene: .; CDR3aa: CATRGEGYGVGNTEAFF; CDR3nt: TGTGCCACCAGAGGAGAGGGCTATGGGGTGGGGAACACTGAAGCTTTCTTT
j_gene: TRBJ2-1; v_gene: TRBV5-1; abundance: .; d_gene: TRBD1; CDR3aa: CASCSGTGCYNEQFF; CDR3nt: TGCGCCAGTTGTTCCGGGACAGGGTGTTACAATGAGCAGTTCTTC
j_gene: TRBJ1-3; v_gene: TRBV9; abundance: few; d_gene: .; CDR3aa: CASSVDFTGRPGNTIYF; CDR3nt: TGTGCCAGCAGCGTAGATTTTACAGGGAGACCAGGAAACACCATATATTTT
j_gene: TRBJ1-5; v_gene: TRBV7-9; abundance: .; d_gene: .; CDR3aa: CASSTSGEQQPQHF; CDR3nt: TGTGCCAGCAGCACGAGCGGCGAACAACAGCCCCAGCATTTT
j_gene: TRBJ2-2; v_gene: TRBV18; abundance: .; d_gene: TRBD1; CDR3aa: CASSRNRGASTGELFF; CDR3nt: TGTGCCAGCTCACGGAACAGGGGAGCGAGCACCGGGGAGCTGTTTTTT
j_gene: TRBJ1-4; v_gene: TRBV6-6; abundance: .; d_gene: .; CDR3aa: CATEGPTNEKLFF; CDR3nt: TGTGCCACCGAGGGCCCAACTAATGAAAAACTGTTTTTT
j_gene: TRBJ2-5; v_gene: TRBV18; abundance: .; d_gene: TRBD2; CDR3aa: CASSPDYFRLAGTPSNRETQYF; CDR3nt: TGTGCCAGCTCACCGGACTATTTTAGACTAGCGGGAACTCCATCTAATAGGGAGACCCAGTACTTC
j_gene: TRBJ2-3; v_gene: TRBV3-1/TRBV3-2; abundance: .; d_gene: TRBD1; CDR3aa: CASSPTGGTDTQYF; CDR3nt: TGTGCCAGCAGCCCCACAGGGGGCACAGATACGCAGTATTTT